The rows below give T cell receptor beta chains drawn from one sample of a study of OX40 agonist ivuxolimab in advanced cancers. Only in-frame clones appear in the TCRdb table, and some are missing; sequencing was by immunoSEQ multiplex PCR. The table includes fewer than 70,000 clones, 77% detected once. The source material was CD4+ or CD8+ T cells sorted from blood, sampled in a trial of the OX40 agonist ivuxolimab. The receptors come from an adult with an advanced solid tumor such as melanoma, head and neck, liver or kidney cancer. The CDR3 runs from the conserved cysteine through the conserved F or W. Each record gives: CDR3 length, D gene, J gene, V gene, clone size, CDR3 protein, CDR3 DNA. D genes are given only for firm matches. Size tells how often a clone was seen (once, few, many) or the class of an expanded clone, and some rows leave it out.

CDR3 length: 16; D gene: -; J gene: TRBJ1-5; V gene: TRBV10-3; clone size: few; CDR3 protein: CAISESTAGLNQPQHF; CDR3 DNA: TGTGCCATCAGTGAGTCGACGGCAGGGCTCAATCAGCCCCAGCATTTT
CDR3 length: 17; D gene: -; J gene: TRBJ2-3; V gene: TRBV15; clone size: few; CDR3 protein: CATSTIGGASFSDTQYF; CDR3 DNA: TGTGCCACCAGCACCATAGGAGGAGCGTCATTTTCAGATACGCAGTATTTT
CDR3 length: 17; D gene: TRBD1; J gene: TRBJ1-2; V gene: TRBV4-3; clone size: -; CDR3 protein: CASSTQGAPLISYGYTF; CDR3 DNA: TGCGCCAGCAGCACCCAGGGGGCCCCACTCATTAGCTATGGCTACACCTTC
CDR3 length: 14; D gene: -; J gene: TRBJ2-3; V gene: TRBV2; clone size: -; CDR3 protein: CASSEEGSTDTQYF; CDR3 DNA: TGTGCCAGCAGTGAGGAGGGGAGCACAGATACGCAGTATTTT
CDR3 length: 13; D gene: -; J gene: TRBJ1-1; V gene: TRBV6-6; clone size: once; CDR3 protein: CASTKEGYTEAFF; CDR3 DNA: TGTGCCAGTACCAAGGAGGGGTACACTGAAGCTTTCTTT
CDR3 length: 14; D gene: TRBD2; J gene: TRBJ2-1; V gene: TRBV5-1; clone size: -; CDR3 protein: CASSFPLADNEQFF; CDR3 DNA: TGCGCCAGCAGCTTCCCCCTAGCGGATAATGAGCAGTTCTTC
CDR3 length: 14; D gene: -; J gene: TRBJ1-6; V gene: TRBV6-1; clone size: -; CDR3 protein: CASSTGTDNSPLHF; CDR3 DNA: TGTGCCAGCAGTACTGGAACCGACAATTCACCCCTCCACTTT
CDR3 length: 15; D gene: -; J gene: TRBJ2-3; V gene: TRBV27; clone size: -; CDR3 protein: CASSPGQGWADTQYF; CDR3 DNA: TGTGCCAGCAGTCCCGGACAAGGGTGGGCAGATACGCAGTATTTT
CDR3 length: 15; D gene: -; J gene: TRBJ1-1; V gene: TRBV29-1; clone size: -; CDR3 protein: CSVEEGTIELGEAFF; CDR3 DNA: TGCAGCGTTGAAGAGGGGACGATCGAATTAGGTGAAGCTTTCTTT
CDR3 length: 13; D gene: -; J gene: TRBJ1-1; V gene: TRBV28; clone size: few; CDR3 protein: CASSLQTGGEAFF; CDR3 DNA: TGTGCCAGCAGTTTGCAGACAGGTGGAGAAGCTTTCTTT
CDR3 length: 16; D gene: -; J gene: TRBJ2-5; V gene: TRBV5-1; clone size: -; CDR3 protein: CASSLGASPGGGTQYF; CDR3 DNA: TGCGCCAGCAGCTTGGGGGCTAGCCCTGGAGGGGGTACCCAGTACTTC
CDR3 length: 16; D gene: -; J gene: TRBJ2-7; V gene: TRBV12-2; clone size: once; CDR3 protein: CASRLARAGRHYEQYF; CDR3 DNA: TGTGCAAGTCGCTTAGCGCGGGCAGGGAGGCACTACGAGCAGTACTTC
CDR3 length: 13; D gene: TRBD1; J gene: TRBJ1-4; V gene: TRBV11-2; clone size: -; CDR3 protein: CASSLSWTGGLFF; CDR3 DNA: TGTGCCAGCAGCTTATCCTGGACAGGCGGGCTGTTTTTT
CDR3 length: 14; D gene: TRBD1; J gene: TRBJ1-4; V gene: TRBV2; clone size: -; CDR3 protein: CASIRDRTDEKLFF; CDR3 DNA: TGTGCCAGCATTAGGGACAGGACGGATGAAAAACTGTTTTTT
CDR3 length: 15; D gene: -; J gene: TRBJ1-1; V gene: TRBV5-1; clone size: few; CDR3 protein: CASSLQLQMNTEAFF; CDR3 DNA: TGCGCCAGCAGCTTGCAGCTACAGATGAACACTGAAGCTTTCTTT
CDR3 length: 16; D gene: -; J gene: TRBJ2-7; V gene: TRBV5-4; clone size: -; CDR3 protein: CASSQRKDLPPGEQYF; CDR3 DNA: TGCGCCAGCAGCCAGCGCAAGGACCTCCCTCCAGGGGAGCAGTACTTC
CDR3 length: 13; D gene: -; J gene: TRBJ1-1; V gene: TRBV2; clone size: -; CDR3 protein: CASSISEATEAFF; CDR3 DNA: TGTGCCAGCAGTATCTCGGAGGCCACTGAAGCTTTCTTT
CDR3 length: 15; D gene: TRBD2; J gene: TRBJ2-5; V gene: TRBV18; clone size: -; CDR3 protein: CASSPGLAGRETQYF; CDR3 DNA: TGTGCCAGCTCACCCGGTCTAGCGGGGCGAGAGACCCAGTACTTC
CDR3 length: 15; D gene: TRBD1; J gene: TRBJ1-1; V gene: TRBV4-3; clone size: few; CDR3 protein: CASSQAGTAGTEAFF; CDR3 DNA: TGCGCCAGCAGCCAAGCCGGGACAGCGGGCACTGAAGCTTTCTTT
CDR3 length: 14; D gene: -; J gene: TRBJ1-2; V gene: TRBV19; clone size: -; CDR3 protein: CASSSFRTVYGYTF; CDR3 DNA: TGTGCCAGTAGTTCCTTCAGGACGGTTTATGGCTACACCTTC
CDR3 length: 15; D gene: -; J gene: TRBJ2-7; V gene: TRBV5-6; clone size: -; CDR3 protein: CASSWTDYLSYEQYF; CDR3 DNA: TGTGCCAGCAGCTGGACTGACTACTTATCCTACGAGCAGTACTTC
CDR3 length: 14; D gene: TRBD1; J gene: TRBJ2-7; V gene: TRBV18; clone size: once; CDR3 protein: CASSKGTEPYEQYF; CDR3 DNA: TGTGCCAGCTCGAAAGGGACAGAACCCTACGAGCAGTACTTC
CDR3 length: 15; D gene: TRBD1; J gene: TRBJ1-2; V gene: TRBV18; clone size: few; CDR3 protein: CASSPLGDSRYGYTF; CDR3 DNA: TGTGCCAGCTCTCCCCTAGGGGACAGCCGCTATGGCTACACCTTC
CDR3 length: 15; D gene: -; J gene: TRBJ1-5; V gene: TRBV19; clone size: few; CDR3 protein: CASRAYREGNQPQHF; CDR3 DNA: TGTGCCAGTAGGGCGTATAGGGAGGGCAATCAGCCCCAGCATTTT
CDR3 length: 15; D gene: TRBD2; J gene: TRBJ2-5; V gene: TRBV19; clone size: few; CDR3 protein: CASGTSGSIGETQYF; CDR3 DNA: TGTGCCAGTGGCACTAGCGGGAGTATAGGTGAGACCCAGTACTTC
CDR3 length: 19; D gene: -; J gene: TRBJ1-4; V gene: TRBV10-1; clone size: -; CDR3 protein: CASISIKGGAVGTNEKLFF; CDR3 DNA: TGCGCCAGCATCTCGATCAAGGGGGGGGCGGTAGGAACTAATGAAAAACTGTTTTTT
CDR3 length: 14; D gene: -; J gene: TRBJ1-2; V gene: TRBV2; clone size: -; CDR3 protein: CASSEGQMRYGYTF; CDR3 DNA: TGTGCCAGCAGTGAAGGTCAGATGCGCTATGGCTACACCTTC
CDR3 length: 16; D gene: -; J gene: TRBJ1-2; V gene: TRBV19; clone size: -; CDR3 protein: CASSTERRQEYYGYTF; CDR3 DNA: TGTGCCAGTAGTACAGAGAGGAGACAGGAATACTATGGCTACACCTTC
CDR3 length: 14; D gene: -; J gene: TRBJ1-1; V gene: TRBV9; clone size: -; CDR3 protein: CASSALPGGPEAFF; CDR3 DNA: TGTGCCAGCAGCGCACTTCCGGGGGGCCCTGAAGCTTTCTTT
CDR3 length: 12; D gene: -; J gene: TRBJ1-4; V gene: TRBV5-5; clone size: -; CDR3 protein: CASSSSLDGLFF; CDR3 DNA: TGTGCCAGCAGCTCGTCTCTCGATGGACTGTTTTTT
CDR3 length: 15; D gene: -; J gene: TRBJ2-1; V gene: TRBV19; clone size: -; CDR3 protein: CATSGPGLANNEQFF; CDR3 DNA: TGTGCCACCTCTGGTCCGGGACTCGCCAACAATGAGCAGTTCTTC
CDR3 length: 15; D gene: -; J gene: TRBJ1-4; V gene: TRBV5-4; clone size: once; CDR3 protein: CASSSSGAGGEKLFF; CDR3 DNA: TGTGCCAGCAGCTCATCGGGGGCCGGCGGTGAAAAACTGTTTTTT
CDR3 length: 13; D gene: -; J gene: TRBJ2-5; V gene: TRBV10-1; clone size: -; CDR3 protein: CASSESALGTQYF; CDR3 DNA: TGCGCCAGCAGTGAGTCTGCCTTAGGGACCCAGTACTTC
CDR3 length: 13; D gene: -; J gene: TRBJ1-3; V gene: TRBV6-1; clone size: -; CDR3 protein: CASSPSSGNTIYF; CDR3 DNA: TGTGCCAGCAGCCCGAGCTCTGGAAACACCATATATTTT
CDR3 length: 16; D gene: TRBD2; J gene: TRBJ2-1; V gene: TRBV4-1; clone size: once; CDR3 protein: CASSQHGLAEYNEQFF; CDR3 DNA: TGCGCCAGCAGCCAACACGGACTAGCGGAGTACAATGAGCAGTTCTTC
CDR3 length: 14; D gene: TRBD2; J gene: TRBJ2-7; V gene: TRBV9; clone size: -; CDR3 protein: CASSGGVDSYEQYF; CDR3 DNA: TGTGCCAGCAGTGGGGGGGTGGACTCCTACGAGCAGTACTTC
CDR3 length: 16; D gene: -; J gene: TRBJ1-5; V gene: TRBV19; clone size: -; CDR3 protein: CASSRWDGTSNQPQHF; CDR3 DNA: TGTGCCAGTAGTAGATGGGACGGAACGAGCAATCAGCCCCAGCATTTT
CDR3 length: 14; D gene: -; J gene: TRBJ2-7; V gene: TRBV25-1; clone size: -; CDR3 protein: CASSELDLRAEQYF; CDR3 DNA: TGTGCCAGCAGTGAATTGGACCTGAGGGCCGAGCAGTACTTC
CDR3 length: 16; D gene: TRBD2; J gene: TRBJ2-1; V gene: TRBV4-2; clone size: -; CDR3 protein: CASSQGGSGEYNEQFF; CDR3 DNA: TGTGCCAGCAGCCAAGGTGGGAGCGGGGAGTACAATGAGCAGTTCTTC
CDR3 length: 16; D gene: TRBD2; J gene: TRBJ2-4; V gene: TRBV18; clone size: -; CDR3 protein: CASSRGLAGAKNIQYF; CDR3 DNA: TGTGCCAGCTCACGGGGACTAGCGGGGGCCAAAAACATTCAGTACTTC
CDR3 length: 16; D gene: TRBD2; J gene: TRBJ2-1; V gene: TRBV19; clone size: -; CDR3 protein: CASSILGLAGDNEQFF; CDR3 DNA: TGTGCCAGTAGTATATTAGGACTAGCGGGAGACAATGAGCAGTTCTTC
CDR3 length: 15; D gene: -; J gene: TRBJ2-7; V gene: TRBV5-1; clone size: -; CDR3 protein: CASSLSQARSYEQYF; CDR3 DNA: TGTGCCAGCAGCTTGTCCCAGGCCAGGTCCTACGAGCAGTACTTC
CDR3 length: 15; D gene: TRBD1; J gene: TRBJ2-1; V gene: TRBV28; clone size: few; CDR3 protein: CASSLWTGNHNEQFF; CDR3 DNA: TGTGCCAGCAGTTTATGGACAGGGAACCACAATGAGCAGTTCTTC
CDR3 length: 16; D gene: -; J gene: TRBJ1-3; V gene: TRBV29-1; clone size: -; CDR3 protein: CSVEDLGRSSGNTIYF; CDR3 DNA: TGCAGCGTTGAAGATCTAGGACGGAGCTCTGGAAACACCATATATTTT
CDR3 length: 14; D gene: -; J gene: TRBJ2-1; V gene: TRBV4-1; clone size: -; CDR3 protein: CASSQEGRGGEQFF; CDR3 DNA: TGCGCCAGCAGCCAAGAAGGCAGGGGCGGTGAGCAGTTCTTC
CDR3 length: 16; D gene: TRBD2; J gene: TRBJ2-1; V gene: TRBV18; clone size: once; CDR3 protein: CASSPRSGTRVGEQFF; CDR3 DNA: TGTGCCAGCTCACCGCGTTCCGGGACTAGAGTTGGGGAGCAGTTCTTC
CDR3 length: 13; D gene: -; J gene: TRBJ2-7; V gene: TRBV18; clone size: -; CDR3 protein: CASSLPGGGEQYF; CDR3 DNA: TGTGCCAGCTCACTACCAGGTGGAGGTGAGCAGTACTTC
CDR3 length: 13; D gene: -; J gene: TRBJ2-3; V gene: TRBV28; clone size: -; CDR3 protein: CATRGYRTDTQYF; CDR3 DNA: TGTGCCACCCGAGGGTACCGCACAGATACGCAGTATTTT
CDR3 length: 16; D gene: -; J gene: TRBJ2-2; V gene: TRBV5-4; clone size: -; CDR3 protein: CASSLGAGQERGELFF; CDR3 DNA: TGTGCCAGCAGCTTGGGGGCAGGGCAAGAGAGAGGGGAGCTGTTTTTT
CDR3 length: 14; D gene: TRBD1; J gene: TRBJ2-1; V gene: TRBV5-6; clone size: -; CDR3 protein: CASRTGGDYNEQFF; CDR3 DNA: TGTGCCAGCAGAACAGGGGGCGACTACAATGAGCAGTTCTTC
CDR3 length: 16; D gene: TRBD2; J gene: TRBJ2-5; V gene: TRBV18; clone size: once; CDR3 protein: CASSPRRTSSQETQYF; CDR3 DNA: TGTGCCAGCTCACCCCGTCGGACTAGCTCCCAAGAGACCCAGTACTTC
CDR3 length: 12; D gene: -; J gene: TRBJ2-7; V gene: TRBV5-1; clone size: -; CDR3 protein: CASSLDGYEQYF; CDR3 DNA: TGCGCCAGCAGCTTGGACGGTTACGAGCAGTACTTC
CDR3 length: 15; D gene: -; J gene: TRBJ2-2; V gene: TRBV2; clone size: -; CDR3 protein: CASTSDGPNTGELFF; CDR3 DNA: TGTGCCAGCACCTCGGACGGTCCGAACACCGGGGAGCTGTTTTTT
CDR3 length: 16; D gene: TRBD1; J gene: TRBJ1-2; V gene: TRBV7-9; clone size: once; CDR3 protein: CASSLTAGRDSYGYTF; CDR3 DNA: TGTGCCAGCAGCTTAACGGCGGGAAGGGACAGTTATGGCTACACCTTC
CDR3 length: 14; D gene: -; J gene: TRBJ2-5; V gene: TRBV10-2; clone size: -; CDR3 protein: CASSEWPEEKTQYF; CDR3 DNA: TGCGCCAGCAGTGAGTGGCCGGAGGAGAAGACCCAGTACTTC
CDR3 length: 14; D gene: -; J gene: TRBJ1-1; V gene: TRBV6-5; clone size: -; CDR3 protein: CASSYMGMNTEAFF; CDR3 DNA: TGTGCCAGCAGTTACATGGGGATGAACACTGAAGCTTTCTTT
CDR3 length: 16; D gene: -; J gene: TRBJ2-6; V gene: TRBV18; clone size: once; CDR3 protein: CASSLPGESGANVLTF; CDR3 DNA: TGTGCCAGCTCACTACCCGGGGAGTCTGGGGCCAACGTCCTGACTTTC
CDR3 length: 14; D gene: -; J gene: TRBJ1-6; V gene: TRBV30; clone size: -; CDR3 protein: CAWSVRGGGFTLHF; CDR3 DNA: TGTGCCTGGAGTGTACGAGGGGGAGGTTTCACCCTCCACTTT
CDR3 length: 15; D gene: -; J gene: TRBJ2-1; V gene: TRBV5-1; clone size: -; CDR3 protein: CASRPGTSSYNEQFF; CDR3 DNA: TGCGCCAGCAGACCCGGGACATCTTCCTACAATGAGCAGTTCTTC